These 27 T cell receptor beta chains were sequenced from one sample in a study of graft-versus-host responses after intestinal transplantation. The assay was immunoSEQ multiplex PCR, and TCRdb's table has in-frame clones only and misses some. The profile covers approximately 100,000 clones, with 86% appearing a single time and 1.4% taken by the ten largest. Sequenced here: PBMCs, sampled 255 days after intestinal transplant. The source is a human patient who received an intestinal transplant, so some T cells may come from the graft donor.

Here the CDR3 reads CATYPGSRDGYTF. CDR3 sequence (DNA): TGTGCCACTTACCCAGGCAGCCGGGATGGCTACACCTTC. The chain links TRBV6-5 to TRBJ1-2; D is unclear. Germline loops: CDR1 MNHEY, CDR2 SVGAGI. There are 13 residues in the CDR3. V was pared by 10 bases and J by 6 bases, with 18 bases between.

This chain links TRBV10-1 with TRBJ2-5; 10 bases agree with TRBD1. Germline V gene lookup returns CDR1 WNHNN and CDR2 SYGVQD (reference sequence). Trimming cost V 3 bases and J 7 bases; bases outside gene matches: 11. The CDR3 extends over 16 amino acids. CDR3 sequence (DNA): TGCGCCAGCAGTGACCGTTCGACAGGGGGCGATGTGACCCAGTACTTC. Encoded protein: CASSDRSTGGDVTQYF.

The rearrangement uses TRBV11-2 and TRBJ2-5, with 11 bases that match TRBD2. Per germline, CDR1 SGHAT and CDR2 FQNNGV. V lost 4 bases and J lost 4; bases outside the gene matches: 8. The CDR3 extends over 16 amino acids. CDR3 in amino acids: CASSSISGGAPETQYF. Here the CDR3 DNA reads TGTGCCAGCAGCTCAATTAGCGGGGGGGCCCCAGAGACCCAGTACTTC.

The chain combines TRBV6-6 with TRBJ2-2; 8 bases fit TRBD2. V was clipped by 7 bases and J by 7 bases; unmatched bases: 8. Germline V gene sequence: CDR1 MNHNY, CDR2 SVGAGI (reference sequence). The CDR3 runs 14 residues. The CDR3 nucleotides read TGTGCCAGCAAGGACGGGGGGGATGTCGGGGAGCTGTTTTTT. It specifies CASKDGGDVGELFF.

The rearrangement joins TRBV5-1 to TRBJ2-2; perhaps TRBD1 as D (6 bases). With 4 bases removed from V and 5 bases from J, the gap between germline ends came to 9 bases. The length of the CDR3 is 13 residues. Germline CDR1 and CDR2: SGHRS and YFSETQ. The CDR3, as DNA: TGCGCCAGCAGCGTACAGGGTACCGGGGAGCTGTTTTTT. Protein: CASSVQGTGELFF.

The chain recombines TRBV28 with TRBJ1-1; D remains unclear. This CDR3 region has 11 residues. V gave up 7 bases and J gave up 2 bases, with 5 bases separating them. The germline V gene has CDR1 MDHEN and CDR2 SYDVKM. CDR3 region: CASTSNTEAFF. Written as DNA, the CDR3 is TGTGCCAGCACTTCTAACACTGAAGCTTTCTTT.

The chain joins TRBV5-1 to TRBJ2-5, with TRBD2 as a possible D gene (6 bases). The CDR3 is 15 amino acids. CDR1 is SGHRS, CDR2 YFSETQ, per germline. Trimming took 2 bases from V and 4 from J, leaving 15 bases between them. The DNA for the CDR3 is TGCGCCAGCAGCTTATCGGGGGAGTTGGGAGAGACCCAGTACTTC. As protein: CASSLSGELGETQYF.

This clone showed up just a few times. The J gene is TRBJ2-3, the V gene TRBV5-1; TRBD2 matches at 11 bases. The CDR3 is 18 residues long. The germline CDR1 and CDR2 sequences are SGHRS and YFSETQ. The ends lost 0 bases at V and 1 base at J; junction bases unmatched: 7. The CDR3 reads CASSLGSSGGPRTDTQYF. CDR3 DNA sequence: TGCGCCAGCAGCTTGGGGTCTAGCGGGGGGCCACGCACAGATACGCAGTATTTT.

There are a few counts of this clone. The DNA for the CDR3 is TGTGCCAGCAGACCACCAGGGGGGGAGCAGTACGTC. This codes for CASRPPGGEQYV. This chain uses TRBV6-5 with TRBJ2-7; D is perhaps TRBD1 (7 bases). CDR1 and CDR2 (germline): MNHEY, SVGAGI. The length of the CDR3 is 12 residues. V lost 6 bases, J lost 7 bases, and 13 bases lay in between.

Only a few counts were recorded for this clone. This chain connects TRBV19 to TRBJ1-6, with D uncertain. There are 12 residues in the CDR3. Looked up from germline, CDR1 is LNHDA and CDR2 is SQIVND (reference sequence). The ends were cut back, 6 bases at V and 5 bases at J, with 5 bases in the middle. CDR3 region: CASRVDNSPLHF. CDR3 nucleotide sequence: TGTGCCAGTAGAGTCGATAATTCACCCCTCCACTTT.

The chain carries TRBV5-1 and TRBJ2-1; unclear D gene. CDR1 is SGHRS, CDR2 YFSETQ, per germline. V was shortened by 2 bases and J by 6 bases, with 12 bases between the two germline ends. The CDR3 length is 14 residues. The DNA for the CDR3 is TGCGCCAGCAGCTTCGCCCCCGCCGGCAATGAGCAGTTCTTC. This gives the protein CASSFAPAGNEQFF.

This chain connects TRBV5-6 to TRBJ2-3; the D gene is possibly TRBD1 (7 bases). Trimming removed 4 bases from V and 9 bases from J, with 12 bases in between. CDR3 length equals 12 residues. Germline assignment: CDR1 SGHDT and CDR2 YYEEEE. CDR3 protein: CASSGGTATQYF. The CDR3 coding sequence is TGTGCCAGCAGCGGCGGGACAGCCACGCAGTATTTT.

The CDR3 sequence is CASSFPPRETQYF. In DNA, the CDR3 is TGTGCCAGCAGCTTCCCCCCCCGGGAGACCCAGTACTTC. This sequence joins TRBV13 and TRBJ2-5; D uncertain. V was cut by 3 bases and J by 5 bases, with 10 bases left in between. The CDR3 contains 13 residues. The V gene's germline CDR1 is PRHDT and CDR2 FYEKMQ (reference sequence).

A few counts support this clone. The V gene is TRBV2, the J gene TRBJ1-6; no reliable D call. The CDR3 spans 9 residues. Germline V gene lookup returns CDR1 SNHLY and CDR2 FYNNEI. Trimming left V 8 bases short and J 9 bases short, with 2 bases between. The CDR3 bases are TGTGCCAGCGCTTCACCCCTCCACTTT. The encoded protein is CASASPLHF.

J is TRBJ1-6 and V is TRBV7-9, with TRBD1 as a possible D gene (5 bases). CDR1 and CDR2 from the germline V gene are SEHNR and FQNEAQ (reference sequence). The CDR3 extends over 15 amino acids. V dropped 2 bases and J dropped 9 bases, with 14 bases sitting between them. Written as DNA, the CDR3 is TGTGCCAGCAGCTTACCCCGGGGACCATTTTCACCCCTCCACTTT. This translates into CASSLPRGPFSPLHF.

This chain uses TRBV19 with TRBJ1-5; tentative D call: TRBD1 (5 bases). V lost 3 bases and J lost 1, with 10 bases in between. Germline CDR1 and CDR2: LNHDA and SQIVND (reference sequence). CDR3 length: 15 amino acids. The CDR3 loop is CASSIRVKSNQPQHF. The CDR3 DNA follows: TGTGCCAGTAGTATCAGGGTCAAGAGCAATCAGCCCCAGCATTTT.

The rearrangement links TRBV5-1 to TRBJ2-2; D gene unclear. CDR3 length: 15 residues. The V gene's germline CDR1 is SGHRS and CDR2 YFSETQ. Trimming shortened V by 0 bases and J by 6 bases, and 12 bases separated the two germline ends. This CDR3 is CASSLEVGAPGELFF. CDR3 DNA: TGCGCCAGCAGCTTGGAGGTGGGCGCCCCCGGGGAGCTGTTTTTT.

Comment on this clone: Sequence at one end of the junction differs from germline and may be a read error. V and J are TRBV9 and TRBJ2-3; possibly TRBD1 for D (6 bases). Germline loops: CDR1 SGDLS, CDR2 YYNGEE. There are 12 residues in the CDR3. The chain's CDR3 is CASSVVGQNTIF. The CDR3 DNA sequence: TGTGCCAGCAGCGTAGTAGGACAGAATACGATATTT. Combining the CDR3 with reference TRBV9 and TRBJ2-3 gives the whole variable domain DSGVTQTPKHLITATGQRVTLRCSPRSGDLSVYWYQQSLDQGLQFLIQYYNGEERAKGNILERFSAQQFPDLHSELNLSSLELGDSALYFCASSVVGQNTIFGPGTRLTVL.

This chain uses TRBV29-1 with TRBJ2-3; D call uncertain. The V and J ends lost 2 bases and 6 bases respectively, with 12 bases between them. Looked up from germline, CDR1 is SQVTM and CDR2 is ANQGSEA. This CDR3 spans 13 amino acids. CDR3 DNA sequence: TGCAGCGTTGAAAAAGGGCCCCAGGATACGCAGTATTTT. Translating it yields CSVEKGPQDTQYF.

The chain carries TRBV27 and TRBJ1-4; D is perhaps TRBD1 (6 bases). Germline CDR1 MNHEY, CDR2 SMNVEV (reference sequence). The CDR3 is 14 amino acids. V was cut by 0 bases and J by 6 bases, with 8 bases left in between. The CDR3 coding sequence is TGTGCCAGCAGTTTATCGGGGGCTCATGAAAAACTGTTTTTT. Protein product: CASSLSGAHEKLFF. The entire variable domain, with the rest obtained from reference TRBV27 and TRBJ1-4, is as follows: EAQVTQNPRYLITVTGKKLTVTCSQNMNHEYMSWYRQDPGLGLRQIYYSMNVEVTDKGDVPEGYKVSRKEKRNFPLILESPSPNQTSLYFCASSLSGAHEKLFFGSGTQLSVL.

The CDR3 DNA sequence: TGTGCCAGCAGCCCAAGATGGGGCACCGGGGAGCTGTTTTTT. Protein: CASSPRWGTGELFF. The chain carries TRBV2 and TRBJ2-2; D is uncertain. This CDR3 contains 14 residues. CDR1 SNHLY and CDR2 FYNNEI come from the germline V gene. Trimming removed 6 bases at V and 4 bases at J, with 12 bases between.

The chain links TRBV12-2 to TRBJ2-3; no check of the table's D call, TRBD2, against the DNA was made. TRBV12-2 is labeled a pseudogene. The CDR3 extends over 14 amino acids. This chain's CDR3 is CASRLAGGPDTQYF. CDR3 in DNA: TGTGCAAGTCGCTTAGCGGGAGGGCCAGATACGCAGTATTTT.

This sequence joins TRBV19 and TRBJ2-6, with 7 positions matching TRBD1. The CDR3 has 16 amino acids. Trimming at V came to 6 bases and at J to 0 bases, leaving 5 bases not matched to a gene. Per the germline V gene, CDR1 is LNHDA and CDR2 is SQIVND (reference sequence). The CDR3 DNA reads as TGTGCCAGTAGCGACTGGACAGGCTCTGGGGCCAACGTCCTGACTTTC. Encoded protein: CASSDWTGSGANVLTF.

This clone has only a few counts. The chain employs TRBV6-5 and TRBJ2-7, with TRBD1 matching 7 bases. After removal of 6 bases from V and 0 bases from J, the junction contained 2 bases not matched to a gene. CDR3 length: 13 amino acids. Germline loops: CDR1 MNHEY, CDR2 SVGAGI. This CDR3 is CASSPGGSYEQYF. CDR3 DNA: TGTGCCAGCAGCCCAGGGGGCTCCTACGAGCAGTACTTC.

The chain carries TRBV6-1 and TRBJ1-1; D ambiguous. The germline V gene has CDR1 MNHNS and CDR2 SASEGT. This CDR3 comprises 13 residues. Trimming pared 5 bases from V and 4 bases from J, leaving 11 bases between. The CDR3 sequence: CASSPGRSTEAFF. As DNA, the CDR3 is TGTGCCAGCAGTCCAGGACGAAGCACTGAAGCTTTCTTT.

CDR3: CASSLDGAYEQYF. For the CDR3, the DNA is TGTGCCAGCAGCCTGGACGGAGCCTACGAGCAGTACTTC. The chain combines TRBV5-6 with TRBJ2-7, with D unclear. CDR3 size: 13 residues. The germline V and J ends were trimmed by 4 bases and 2 bases, with 10 bases remaining between them. CDR1 and CDR2 (germline): SGHDT, YYEEEE.

The chain links TRBV6-6 to TRBJ2-3; D tentatively reads TRBD1 or TRBD2 (6 bases each). Germline CDR1 reads MNHNY; CDR2 reads SVGAGI (reference sequence). V gave up 11 bases and J gave up 4 bases, with 16 bases separating them. The CDR3 is made up of 13 amino acids. CDR3 DNA sequence: TGTGCCGGAGCAAAGGGGGGCCCAGATACGCAGTATTTT. It is translated as CAGAKGGPDTQYF.